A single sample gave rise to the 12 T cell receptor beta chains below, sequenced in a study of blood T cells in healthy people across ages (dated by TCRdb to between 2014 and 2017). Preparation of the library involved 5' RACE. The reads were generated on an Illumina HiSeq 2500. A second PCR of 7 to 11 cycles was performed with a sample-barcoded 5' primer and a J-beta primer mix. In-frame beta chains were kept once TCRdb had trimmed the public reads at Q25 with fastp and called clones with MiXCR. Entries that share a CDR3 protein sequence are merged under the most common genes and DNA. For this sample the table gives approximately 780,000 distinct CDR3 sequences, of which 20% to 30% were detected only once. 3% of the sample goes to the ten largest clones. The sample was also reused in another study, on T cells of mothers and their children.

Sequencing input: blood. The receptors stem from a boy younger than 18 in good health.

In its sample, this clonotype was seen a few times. The CDR3 region has the DNA TGTGCCAGCAGTTACTCAGCGGCAGGGAACACCGGGGAGCTGTTTTTT. Translated, it gives CASSYSAAGNTGELFF. The chain couples TRBV6-5 to TRBJ2-2; tentative D call: TRBD2 (5 bases). Germline V gene sequence: CDR1 MNHEY, CDR2 SVGAGI. The CDR3 spans 16 residues. Trimming took off 0 bases at V and 1 base at J, with 9 bases between the two ends.

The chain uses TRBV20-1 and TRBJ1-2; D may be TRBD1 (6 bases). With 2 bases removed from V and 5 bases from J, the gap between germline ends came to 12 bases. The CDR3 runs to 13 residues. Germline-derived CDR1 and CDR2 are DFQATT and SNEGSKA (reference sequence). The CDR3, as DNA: TGCAGTGCTAGAATACAGGGACCGTATGGCTACACCTTC. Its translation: CSARIQGPYGYTF.

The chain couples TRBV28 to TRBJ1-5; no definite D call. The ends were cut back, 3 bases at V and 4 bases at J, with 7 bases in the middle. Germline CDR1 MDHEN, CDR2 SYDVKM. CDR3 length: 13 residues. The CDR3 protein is CASSFYQNQPQHF. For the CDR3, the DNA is TGTGCCAGCAGTTTTTACCAAAATCAGCCCCAGCATTTT.

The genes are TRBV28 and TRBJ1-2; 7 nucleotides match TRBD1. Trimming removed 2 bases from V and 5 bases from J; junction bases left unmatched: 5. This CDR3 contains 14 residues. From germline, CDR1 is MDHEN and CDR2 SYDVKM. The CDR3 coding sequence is TGTGCCAGCAGTTTAAGCCCAGGGGGTTATGGCTACACCTTC. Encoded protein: CASSLSPGGYGYTF.

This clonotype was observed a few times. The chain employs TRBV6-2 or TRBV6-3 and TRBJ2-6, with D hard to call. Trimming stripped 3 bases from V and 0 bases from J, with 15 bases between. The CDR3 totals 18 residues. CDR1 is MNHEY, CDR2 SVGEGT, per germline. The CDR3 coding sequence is TGTGCCAGCAGTTATAAGGGTATGATAAGCTCTGGGGCCAACGTCCTGACTTTC. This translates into CASSYKGMISSGANVLTF.

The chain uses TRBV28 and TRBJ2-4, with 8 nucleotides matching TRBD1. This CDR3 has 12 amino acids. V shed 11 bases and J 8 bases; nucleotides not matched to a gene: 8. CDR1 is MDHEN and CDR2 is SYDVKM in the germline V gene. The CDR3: CAGGGTGDIQYF. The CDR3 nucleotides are TGTGCCGGCGGCGGGACAGGCGACATTCAGTACTTC. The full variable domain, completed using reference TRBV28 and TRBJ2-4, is DVKVTQSSRYLVKRTGEKVFLECVQDMDHENMFWYRQDPGLGLRLIYFSYDVKMKEKGDIPEGYSVSREKKERFSLILESASTNQTSMYLCAGGGTGDIQYFGAGTRLSVL.

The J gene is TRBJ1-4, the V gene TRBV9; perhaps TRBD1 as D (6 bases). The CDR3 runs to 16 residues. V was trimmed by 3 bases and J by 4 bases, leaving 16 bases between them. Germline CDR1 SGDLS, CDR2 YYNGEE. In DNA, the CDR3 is TGTGCCAGCAGCGCCCGGGGGCTACAAGATAATGAAAAACTGTTTTTT. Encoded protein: CASSARGLQDNEKLFF.

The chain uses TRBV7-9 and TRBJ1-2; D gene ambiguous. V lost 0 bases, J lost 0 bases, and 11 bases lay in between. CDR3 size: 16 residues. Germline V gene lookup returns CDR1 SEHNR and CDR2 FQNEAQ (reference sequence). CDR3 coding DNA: TGTGCCAGCAGCTTAGCCGAGAAAGAAGCTAACTATGGCTACACCTTC. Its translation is CASSLAEKEANYGYTF. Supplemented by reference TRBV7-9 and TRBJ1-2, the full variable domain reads DTGVSQNPRHKITKRGQNVTFRCDPISEHNRLYWYRQTLGQGPEFLTYFQNEAQLEKSRLLSDRFSAERPKGSFSTLEIQRTEQGDSAMYLCASSLAEKEANYGYTFGSGTRLTVV.

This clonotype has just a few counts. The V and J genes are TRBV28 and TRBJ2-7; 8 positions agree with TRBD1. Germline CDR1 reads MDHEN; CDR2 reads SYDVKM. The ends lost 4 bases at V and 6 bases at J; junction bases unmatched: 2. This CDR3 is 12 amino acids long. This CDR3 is CASSSTGVEQYF. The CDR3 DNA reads TGTGCCAGCAGTTCGACAGGGGTCGAGCAGTACTTC.

CDR3 amino acids: CASSQVEGHTTDTQYF. CDR3 coding DNA: TGTGCCAGCAGCCAAGTAGAGGGCCATACCACAGATACGCAGTATTTT. V usage is TRBV3-1 and J usage is TRBJ2-3; tentative D call: TRBD2 (5 bases). V was shortened by 1 base and J by 2 bases, with 13 bases between the two germline ends. CDR1 LGHDT and CDR2 YNNKEL come from the germline V gene (reference sequence). The CDR3 loop spans 16 amino acids.

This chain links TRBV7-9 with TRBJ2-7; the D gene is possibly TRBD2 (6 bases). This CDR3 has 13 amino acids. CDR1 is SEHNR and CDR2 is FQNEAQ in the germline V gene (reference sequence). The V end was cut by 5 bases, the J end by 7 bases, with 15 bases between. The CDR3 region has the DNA TGTGCCAGCAGCCCCGCGGGGCAGCCTGAGCAGTACTTC. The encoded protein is CASSPAGQPEQYF.

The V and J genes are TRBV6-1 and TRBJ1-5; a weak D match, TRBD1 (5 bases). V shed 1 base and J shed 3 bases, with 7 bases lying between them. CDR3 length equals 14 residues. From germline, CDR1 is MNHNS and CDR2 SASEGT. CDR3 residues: CASSEGGNNQPQHF. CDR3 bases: TGTGCCAGCAGTGAAGGGGGGAACAATCAGCCCCAGCATTTT.